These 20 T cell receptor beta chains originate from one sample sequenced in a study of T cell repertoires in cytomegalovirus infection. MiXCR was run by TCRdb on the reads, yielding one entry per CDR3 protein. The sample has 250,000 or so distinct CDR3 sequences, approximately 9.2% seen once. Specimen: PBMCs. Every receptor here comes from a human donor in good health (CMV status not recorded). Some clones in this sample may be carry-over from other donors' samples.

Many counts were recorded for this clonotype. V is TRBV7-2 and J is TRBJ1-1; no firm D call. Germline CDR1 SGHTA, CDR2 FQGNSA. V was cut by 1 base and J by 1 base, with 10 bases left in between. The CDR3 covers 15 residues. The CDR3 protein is CASSLGRITNTEAFF. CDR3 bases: TGTGCCAGCAGCTTAGGTCGGATAACGAACACTGAAGCTTTCTTT.

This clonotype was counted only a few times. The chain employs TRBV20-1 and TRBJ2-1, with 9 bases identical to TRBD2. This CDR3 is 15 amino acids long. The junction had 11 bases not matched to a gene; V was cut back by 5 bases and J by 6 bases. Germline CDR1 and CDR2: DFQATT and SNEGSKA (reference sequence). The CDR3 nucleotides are TGCAGTGCTCGTGCGGTACTAGCGGGTCTCAATGAGCAGTTCTTC. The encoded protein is CSARAVLAGLNEQFF.

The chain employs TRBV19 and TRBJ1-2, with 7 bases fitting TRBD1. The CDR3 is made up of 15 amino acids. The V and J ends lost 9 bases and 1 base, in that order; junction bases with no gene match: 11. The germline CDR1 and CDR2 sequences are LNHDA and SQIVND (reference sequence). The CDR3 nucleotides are TGTGCCAGCAGACAGGGTGGTAACCTTAACTATGGCTACACCTTC. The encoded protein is CASRQGGNLNYGYTF.

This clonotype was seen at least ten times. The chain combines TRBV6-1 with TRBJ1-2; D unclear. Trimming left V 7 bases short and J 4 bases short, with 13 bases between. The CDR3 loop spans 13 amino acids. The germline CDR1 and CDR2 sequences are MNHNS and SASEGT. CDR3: CASTFTYTYGYTF. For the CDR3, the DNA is TGTGCCAGCACCTTTACTTACACCTATGGCTACACCTTC.

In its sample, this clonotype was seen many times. The CDR3 region has the DNA TGTGCCAGCAACCTGGCTGGGTACAATGAGCAGTTCTTC. Protein: CASNLAGYNEQFF. The chain joins TRBV12-3 or TRBV12-4 to TRBJ2-1, with D unclear. This CDR3 spans 13 amino acids. V was shortened by 7 bases and J by 4 bases, with 11 bases between the two germline ends.

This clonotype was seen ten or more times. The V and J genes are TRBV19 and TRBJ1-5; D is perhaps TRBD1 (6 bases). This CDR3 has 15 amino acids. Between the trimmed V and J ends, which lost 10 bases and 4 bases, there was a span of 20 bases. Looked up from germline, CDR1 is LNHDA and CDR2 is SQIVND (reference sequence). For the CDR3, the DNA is TGTGCCACCGCAAGAGCCGCAGGGGTAAATCAGCCCCAGCATTTT. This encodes CATARAAGVNQPQHF.

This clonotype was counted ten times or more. DNA for the CDR3: TGTGCCAGCAGCTTAGGGAGAGTAGAGACCCAGTACTTC. Protein product: CASSLGRVETQYF. This rearrangement joins TRBV7-2 to TRBJ2-5; D unclear. Deletions cut 1 base from V and 4 bases from J, with 7 bases between. Looked up from germline, CDR1 is SGHTA and CDR2 is FQGNSA. There are 13 residues in the CDR3.

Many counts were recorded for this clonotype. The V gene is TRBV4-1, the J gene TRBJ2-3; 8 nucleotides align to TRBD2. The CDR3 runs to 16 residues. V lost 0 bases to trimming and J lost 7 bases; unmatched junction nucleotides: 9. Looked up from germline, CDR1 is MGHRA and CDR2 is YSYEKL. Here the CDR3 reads CASSQDSGGLHNTQYF. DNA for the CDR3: TGCGCCAGCAGCCAAGACTCGGGGGGGTTACACAATACGCAGTATTTT.

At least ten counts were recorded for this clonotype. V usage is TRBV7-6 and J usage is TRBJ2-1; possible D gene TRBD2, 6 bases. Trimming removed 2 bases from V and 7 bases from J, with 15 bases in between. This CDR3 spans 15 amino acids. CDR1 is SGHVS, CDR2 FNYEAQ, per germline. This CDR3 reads CASSLSGSTRNEQFF. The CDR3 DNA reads TGTGCCAGCAGCTTAAGCGGGTCAACTAGAAATGAGCAGTTCTTC.

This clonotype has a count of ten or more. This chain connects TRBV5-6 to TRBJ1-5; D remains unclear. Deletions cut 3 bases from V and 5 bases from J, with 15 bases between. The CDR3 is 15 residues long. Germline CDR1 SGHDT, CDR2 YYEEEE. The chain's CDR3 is CASSSQLASHQPQHF. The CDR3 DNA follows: TGTGCCAGCAGCTCCCAATTGGCATCACATCAGCCCCAGCATTTT.

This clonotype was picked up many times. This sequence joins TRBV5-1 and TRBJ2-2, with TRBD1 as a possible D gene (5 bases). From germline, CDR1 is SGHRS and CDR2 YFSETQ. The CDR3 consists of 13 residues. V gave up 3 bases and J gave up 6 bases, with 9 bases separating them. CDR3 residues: CASSSTGPGELFF. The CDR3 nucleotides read TGCGCCAGCAGCTCCACAGGACCCGGGGAGCTGTTTTTT.

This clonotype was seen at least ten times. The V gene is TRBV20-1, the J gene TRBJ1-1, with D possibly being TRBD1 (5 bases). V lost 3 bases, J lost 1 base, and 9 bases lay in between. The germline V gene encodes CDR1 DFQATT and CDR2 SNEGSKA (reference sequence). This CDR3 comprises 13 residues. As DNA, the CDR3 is TGCAGTGCTAGCGGGACGGGGAACACTGAAGCTTTCTTT. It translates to CSASGTGNTEAFF.

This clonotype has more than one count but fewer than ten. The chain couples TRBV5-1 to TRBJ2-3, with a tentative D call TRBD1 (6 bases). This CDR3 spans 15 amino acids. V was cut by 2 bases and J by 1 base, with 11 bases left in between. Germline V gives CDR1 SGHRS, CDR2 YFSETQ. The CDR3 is CASSLLQGGTDTQYF. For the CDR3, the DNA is TGCGCCAGCAGCTTATTACAGGGAGGCACAGATACGCAGTATTTT. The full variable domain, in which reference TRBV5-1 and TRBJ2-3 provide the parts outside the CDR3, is KAGVTQTPRYLIKTRGQQVTLSCSPISGHRSVSWYQQTPGQGLQFLFEYFSETQRNKGNFPGRFSGRQFSNSRSEMNVSTLELGDSALYLCASSLLQGGTDTQYFGPGTRLTVL.

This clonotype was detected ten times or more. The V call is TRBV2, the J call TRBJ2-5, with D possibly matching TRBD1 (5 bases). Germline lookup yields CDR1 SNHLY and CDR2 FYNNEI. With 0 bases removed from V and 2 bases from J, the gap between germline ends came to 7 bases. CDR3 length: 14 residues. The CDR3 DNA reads TGTGCCAGCAGTGAAGCCGACAGACAAGAGACCCAGTACTTC. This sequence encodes CASSEADRQETQYF.

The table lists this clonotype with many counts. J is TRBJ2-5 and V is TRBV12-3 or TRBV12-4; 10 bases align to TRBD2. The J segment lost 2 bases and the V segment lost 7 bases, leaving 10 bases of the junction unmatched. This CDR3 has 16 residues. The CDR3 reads CASTTGASGGQETQYF. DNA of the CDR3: TGTGCCAGCACCACTGGGGCTAGCGGGGGACAAGAGACCCAGTACTTC.

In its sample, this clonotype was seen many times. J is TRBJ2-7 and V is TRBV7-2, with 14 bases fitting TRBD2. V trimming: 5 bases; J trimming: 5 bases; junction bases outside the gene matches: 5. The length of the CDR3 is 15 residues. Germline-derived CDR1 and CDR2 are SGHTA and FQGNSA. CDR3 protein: CASSPGLAGGHEQYF. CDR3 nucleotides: TGTGCCAGCAGCCCCGGACTAGCGGGGGGTCACGAGCAGTACTTC.

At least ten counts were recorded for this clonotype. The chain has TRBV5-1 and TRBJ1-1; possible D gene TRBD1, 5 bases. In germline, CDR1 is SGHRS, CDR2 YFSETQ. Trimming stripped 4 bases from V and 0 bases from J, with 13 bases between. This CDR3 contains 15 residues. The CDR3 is CASSKTGQLNTEAFF. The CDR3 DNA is TGCGCCAGCAGCAAAACGGGGCAGCTGAACACTGAAGCTTTCTTT.

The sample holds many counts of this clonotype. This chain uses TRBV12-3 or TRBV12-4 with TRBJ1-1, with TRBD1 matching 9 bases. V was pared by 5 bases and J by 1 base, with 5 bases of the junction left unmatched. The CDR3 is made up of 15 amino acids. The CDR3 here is CASSPDRGWNTEAFF. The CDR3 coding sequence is TGTGCCAGCAGTCCAGACAGGGGGTGGAACACTGAAGCTTTCTTT.

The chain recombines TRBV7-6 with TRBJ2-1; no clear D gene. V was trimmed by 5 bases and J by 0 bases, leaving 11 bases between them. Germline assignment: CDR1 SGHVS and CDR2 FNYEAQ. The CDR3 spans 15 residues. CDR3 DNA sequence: TGTGCCAGCAGCGATCAGATCCCCTCCTACAATGAGCAGTTCTTC. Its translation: CASSDQIPSYNEQFF.

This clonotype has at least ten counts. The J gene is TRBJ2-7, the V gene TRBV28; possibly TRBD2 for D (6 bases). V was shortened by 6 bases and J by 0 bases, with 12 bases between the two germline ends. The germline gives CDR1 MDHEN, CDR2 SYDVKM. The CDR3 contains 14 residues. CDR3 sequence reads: CASRLEGTSYEQYF. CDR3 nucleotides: TGTGCCAGCAGGTTGGAGGGCACCTCCTACGAGCAGTACTTC.